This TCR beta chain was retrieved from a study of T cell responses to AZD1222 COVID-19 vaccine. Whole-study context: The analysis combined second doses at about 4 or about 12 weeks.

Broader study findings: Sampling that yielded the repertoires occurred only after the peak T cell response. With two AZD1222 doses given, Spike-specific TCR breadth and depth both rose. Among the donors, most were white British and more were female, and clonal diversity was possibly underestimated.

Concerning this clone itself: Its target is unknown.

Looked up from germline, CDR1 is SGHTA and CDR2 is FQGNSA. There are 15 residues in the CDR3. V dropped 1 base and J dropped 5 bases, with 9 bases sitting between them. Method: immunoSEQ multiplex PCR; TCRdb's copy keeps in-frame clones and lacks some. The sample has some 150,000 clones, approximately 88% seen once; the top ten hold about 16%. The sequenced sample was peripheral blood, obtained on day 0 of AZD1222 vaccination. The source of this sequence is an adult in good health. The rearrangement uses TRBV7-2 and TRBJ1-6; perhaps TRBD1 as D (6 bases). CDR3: CASSLGGQNNSPLHF. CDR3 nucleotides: TGTGCCAGCAGCTTAGGGGGACAAAATAATTCACCCCTCCACTTT.